This T cell receptor (beta chain) was profiled in a study of T cell changes during pregnancy in multiple sclerosis. The table came from immunoSEQ multiplex PCR; TCRdb's copy has only in-frame clones and leaves some out. The sample has about 66,000 clones, around nine tenths seen once. CDR3 length: 17 amino acids. Trimming took 1 base from V and 4 from J, leaving 16 bases between them. The germline V gene encodes CDR1 SGHAT and CDR2 FQNNGV. This clonotype was obtained from a female donor with multiple sclerosis, enrolled in a pregnancy study. This material consisted of peripheral blood, taken in the third trimester of pregnancy. J is TRBJ2-2 and V is TRBV11-2, with D uncertain. CDR3 nucleotides: TGTGCCAGCAGCTTAGGGCCGTCTACCCTAGGCACCGGGGAGCTGTTTTTT. Encoded protein: CASSLGPSTLGTGELFF.